This TCR beta chain was sequenced in a study of T cell repertoires in ileal Crohn's disease. Study-level points and caveats: High-frequency clones were more common in sorted CD8 than CD4 cells.

The table came from immunoSEQ multiplex PCR; TCRdb's copy has only in-frame clones and leaves some out. The table shows more than 9,000 clones, with around three quarters occurring only once. With regard to this clone: What it binds is unknown.

Sequencing used ileal tissue. The TCR was taken from an adult with Crohn's disease.

The CDR3 sequence: CASISGGDYTGELFF. CDR3 nucleotides: TGTGCCAGCATTAGCGGGGGGGATTACACCGGGGAGCTGTTTTTT. The V gene is TRBV25-1, the J gene TRBJ2-2; 11 nucleotides line up with TRBD2. This CDR3 contains 15 residues. Trimming at V came to 7 bases and at J to 3 bases, leaving 4 bases not matched to a gene. CDR1 and CDR2 from the germline V gene are MGHDK and SYGVNS.